Following are 24 T cell receptor beta chains from one sample sequenced in a study of CD4 T cells in relation to SARS-CoV-2 and coronaviruses. Only in-frame clones appear in the TCRdb table, and some are missing; sequencing was by immunoSEQ multiplex PCR. The sample yields 60,000 or so clones, about 94% seen once. Unexposed donor CD4+ T cells date from 2011-2018, before the COVID-19 pandemic. The material sequenced was naive CD4+ T cells from PBMCs. Stated subset: naive CD4+ T cells isolated by negative enrichment. Every receptor here comes from a human donor in good health.

Only one count was recorded for this clone. The chain's CDR3 is CASSRRTVTDTQYF. CDR3 bases: TGTGCCAGCAGTCGGAGGACAGTTACAGATACGCAGTATTTT. The genes are TRBV3-1 (or the pseudogene TRBV3-2) and TRBJ2-3, with D maybe TRBD1 (6 bases). The CDR3 spans 14 residues. The V end lost 6 bases, the J end lost 3 bases, and 13 bases lay between the germline ends. Germline V gives CDR1 LGHDT, CDR2 YNNKEL (reference sequence).

The V and J genes are TRBV18 and TRBJ1-5, with no clear D. The germline V and J ends were trimmed by 2 bases and 2 bases, with 13 bases remaining between them. The CDR3 covers 16 residues. The germline gives CDR1 KGHSH, CDR2 LQKENI. The CDR3 is CASSPGPGQGNQPQHF. CDR3 sequence (DNA): TGTGCCAGCTCACCAGGGCCCGGCCAGGGCAATCAGCCCCAGCATTTT.

This chain links TRBV11-2 with TRBJ2-1; 12 bases fit TRBD2. Looked up from germline, CDR1 is SGHAT and CDR2 is FQNNGV. The V gene end was trimmed by 5 bases and the J gene end by 3 bases; junction bases not matched to a gene: 11. The CDR3 sequence is 18 residues long. The CDR3 nucleotides are TGTGCCAGCAGCGTAGGAACCGGGACTAGCGGGTTCTACAATGAGCAGTTCTTC. Translated, it gives CASSVGTGTSGFYNEQFF.

V gene TRBV3-1 (or the pseudogene TRBV3-2) combines with J gene TRBJ1-1; no clear D. CDR1 LGHDT and CDR2 YNNKEL come from the germline V gene (reference sequence). The CDR3 length is 13 residues. Trimming took off 1 base at V and 12 bases at J, with 15 bases between the two ends. In DNA, the CDR3 is TGTGCCAGCAGCCAAGTTGGGCATTCGGGGACTTTCTTT. This codes for CASSQVGHSGTFF.

The chain is built from TRBV4-2 and TRBJ2-7, with 7 bases that match TRBD2. The CDR3 is 18 amino acids. Per germline, CDR1 LGHNA and CDR2 YNFKEQ. V was pared by 0 bases and J by 0 bases, with 11 bases of the junction left unmatched. The CDR3 is CASSQEGPLAISSYEQYF. Here the CDR3 DNA reads TGTGCCAGCAGCCAAGAGGGACCACTAGCGATCAGCTCCTACGAGCAGTACTTC.

The gene calls are TRBV6-5 and TRBJ1-2; the match to TRBD1 covers 8 bases. J lost 7 bases, V lost 6 bases, and 13 bases had no gene match. The CDR3 has 15 residues. Germline V gene lookup returns CDR1 MNHEY and CDR2 SVGAGI. The CDR3 region has the DNA TGTGCCAGCAGCATGGACAGGGCCACTAGTGGTGGCTACACCTTC. This encodes CASSMDRATSGGYTF.

The chain recombines TRBV24-1 with TRBJ2-5; D not resolved. The CDR3 runs to 14 residues. Germline-derived CDR1 and CDR2 are KGHDR and SFDVKD. With 1 base removed from V and 1 base from J, the gap between germline ends came to 6 bases. This CDR3 reads CATSDFGSQETQYF. The CDR3 region has the DNA TGTGCCACCAGTGATTTTGGCAGCCAAGAGACCCAGTACTTC.

The chain carries TRBV15 and TRBJ2-7; possible D gene TRBD2, 6 bases. CDR1 is LNHNV, CDR2 YYDKDF, per germline (reference sequence). The CDR3 has 15 residues. V gave up 2 bases and J gave up 0 bases, with 11 bases separating them. Here the CDR3 DNA reads TGTGCCACCAGCAGACCCTCGGACTACTCCTACGAGCAGTACTTC. Translation: CATSRPSDYSYEQYF. Full variable domain (outside the CDR3, taken from reference TRBV15 and TRBJ2-7): DAMVIQNPRYQVTQFGKPVTLSCSQTLNHNVMYWYQQKSSQAPKLLFHYYDKDFNNEADTPDNFQSRRPNTSFCFLDIRSPGLGDTAMYLCATSRPSDYSYEQYFGPGTRLTVT.

The genes are TRBV6-1 and TRBJ2-5, with D tentatively TRBD1 (5 bases). Germline-derived CDR1 and CDR2 are MNHNS and SASEGT. V gave up 1 base and J gave up 5 bases, with 14 bases separating them. The CDR3 contains 15 residues. Here the CDR3 reads CASSEEGPGRETQYF. In nucleotides, the CDR3 is TGTGCCAGCAGTGAAGAGGGGCCGGGTCGGGAGACCCAGTACTTC.

CDR3 in amino acids: CASSYDRETQYF. As DNA, the CDR3 is TGTGCCAGCAGCTACGACCGGGAGACCCAGTACTTC. The chain links TRBV3-1 (or the pseudogene TRBV3-2) to TRBJ2-5; D unresolved. Germline V gene data show CDR1 as LGHDT and CDR2 as YNNKEL (reference sequence). The CDR3 length is 12 residues. V was pared by 5 bases and J by 5 bases, with 9 bases between.

V and J are TRBV18 and TRBJ2-6; 10 bases fit TRBD1. V lost 5 bases, J lost 6 bases, and 13 bases stayed unmatched. The germline gives CDR1 KGHSH, CDR2 LQKENI. The CDR3 spans 18 residues. The CDR3 here is CASSSRDRGIQLANVLTF. CDR3 sequence (DNA): TGTGCCAGCTCATCCCGGGACAGGGGTATTCAATTGGCCAACGTCCTGACTTTC.

This clone was seen once. The chain uses TRBV20-1 and TRBJ1-1; TRBD1 is a possible D gene (6 bases). The V and J ends lost 3 bases and 0 bases respectively, with 11 bases between them. The CDR3 runs to 14 residues. Per germline, CDR1 DFQATT and CDR2 SNEGSKA (reference sequence). The chain's CDR3 is CSASSGALNTEAFF. CDR3 DNA: TGCAGTGCTAGTTCGGGGGCTCTGAACACTGAAGCTTTCTTT.

The chain uses TRBV28 and TRBJ2-3; D might be TRBD2 (7 bases). The CDR3 is made up of 14 amino acids. Trimming removed 7 bases from V and 4 bases from J, with 15 bases in between. Looked up from germline, CDR1 is MDHEN and CDR2 is SYDVKM. Here the CDR3 DNA reads TGTGCCAGCAAGATCGGGGGGCCCCCAGATACGCAGTATTTT. This gives the protein CASKIGGPPDTQYF.

This clone has only one observation. This chain uses TRBV2 with TRBJ2-3, with D unclear. Trimming took 1 base from V and 1 from J, leaving 9 bases between them. The CDR3 consists of 15 residues. CDR1 is SNHLY and CDR2 is FYNNEI in the germline V gene. This CDR3 reads CASSEGATGTDTQYF. CDR3 DNA: TGTGCCAGCAGTGAAGGGGCAACCGGCACAGATACGCAGTATTTT.

The chain combines TRBV6-2 or TRBV6-3 with TRBJ2-5, with D possibly TRBD2 on 5 matching bases. Trimming left V 0 bases short and J 3 bases short, with 11 bases between. The CDR3 extends over 15 amino acids. Looked up from germline, CDR1 is MNHEY and CDR2 is SVGEGT. The CDR3 coding sequence is TGTGCCAGCAGTTACTCGAGCAGCGGTAAAGAGACCCAGTACTTC. This encodes CASSYSSSGKETQYF.

This chain links TRBV19 with TRBJ1-4; TRBD1 might be the D (5 bases). From germline, CDR1 is LNHDA and CDR2 SQIVND (reference sequence). The CDR3 is 14 amino acids. V was pared by 5 bases and J by 0 bases, with 7 bases between. Here the CDR3 reads CASSPQATNEKLFF. Written as DNA, the CDR3 is TGTGCCAGTAGTCCACAGGCAACTAATGAAAAACTGTTTTTT.

The chain joins TRBV5-6 to TRBJ2-1; the D is unclear. The CDR3 is 15 residues long. Trimming took off 1 base at V and 3 bases at J, with 11 bases between the two ends. Germline V gives CDR1 SGHDT, CDR2 YYEEEE. CDR3 sequence (DNA): TGTGCCAGCAGCTTGTTTTCACTAATCTACAATGAGCAGTTCTTC. Its translation: CASSLFSLIYNEQFF.

The V and J genes are TRBV7-2 and TRBJ2-7, with 7 positions matching TRBD2. With V trimmed by 5 bases and J by 1 base, 8 bases remained unmatched. The CDR3 extends over 15 amino acids. The germline CDR1 and CDR2 sequences are SGHTA and FQGNSA. The CDR3 here is CASSETSARSYEQYF. CDR3 DNA: TGTGCCAGCAGCGAAACTAGCGCGAGATCCTACGAGCAGTACTTC.

The chain links TRBV2 to TRBJ1-5; D may be TRBD1 (6 bases). The CDR3 is 13 residues long. CDR1 SNHLY and CDR2 FYNNEI come from the germline V gene. V gave up 7 bases and J gave up 7 bases, with 14 bases separating them. CDR3 bases: TGTGCCAGCAAAACAGGGAGAGGCCAGCCCCAGCATTTT. Protein: CASKTGRGQPQHF.

This chain joins TRBV18 and TRBJ2-3; unclear D gene. Germline CDR1 KGHSH, CDR2 LQKENI. The CDR3 totals 16 residues. V lost 1 base, J lost 0 bases, and 11 bases lay in between. CDR3 loop: CASSPLAATSTDTQYF. CDR3 in DNA: TGTGCCAGCTCACCACTCGCAGCAACTAGCACAGATACGCAGTATTTT.

The chain joins TRBV5-1 to TRBJ2-3, with 9 bases matching TRBD2. Germline loops: CDR1 SGHRS, CDR2 YFSETQ. J was trimmed by 0 bases and V by 0 bases; bases with no gene match: 8. This CDR3 is built from 18 residues. The CDR3 loop reads CASSLGSSGSSSTDTQYF. The CDR3 region has the DNA TGCGCCAGCAGCTTGGGGAGTAGCGGGAGTTCTAGCACAGATACGCAGTATTTT. Based on the CDR3 plus reference TRBV5-1 and TRBJ2-3, the full variable domain is KAGVTQTPRYLIKTRGQQVTLSCSPISGHRSVSWYQQTPGQGLQFLFEYFSETQRNKGNFPGRFSGRQFSNSRSEMNVSTLELGDSALYLCASSLGSSGSSSTDTQYFGPGTRLTVL.

The V and J genes are TRBV3-1 (or the pseudogene TRBV3-2) and TRBJ2-7; D perhaps matches TRBD1 (5 bases). The CDR3 totals 15 residues. Trimming pared 1 base from V and 2 bases from J, leaving 12 bases between. CDR1 is LGHDT, CDR2 YNNKEL, per germline (reference sequence). The CDR3 bases are TGTGCCAGCAGCCAAGGCTGGCAGGGTCCCTACGAGCAGTACTTC. It is translated as CASSQGWQGPYEQYF.

The chain is built from TRBV12-3 or TRBV12-4 and TRBJ1-1, with TRBD1 matching 7 bases. With V trimmed by 3 bases and J by 11 bases, 9 bases remained unmatched. The CDR3 loop spans 13 amino acids. DNA for the CDR3: TGTGCCAGCAGTTTGGACAGGCCGGCGGTGGCTTTCTTT. Its protein product is CASSLDRPAVAFF.

The V and J genes are TRBV6-5 and TRBJ1-1, with D perhaps matching TRBD1 (6 bases). The V gene lost 5 bases and the J gene lost 3 bases, with 16 bases spanning the gap. Germline CDR1 MNHEY, CDR2 SVGAGI. The CDR3 sequence is 15 residues long. This CDR3 is CASSQESGQHTEAFF. The CDR3 DNA reads TGTGCCAGCAGTCAGGAATCCGGACAGCACACTGAAGCTTTCTTT.